The entry below gives a single T cell receptor (beta chain) sequence along with its context. The antigen is unknown. This specimen comes from a study of shared clonotypes between healthy human individuals. Findings and caveats of the study: Generation probabilities were higher for clonotypes shared across all four sorted-subset donors than for unshared ones. What rarefaction showed was incomplete sorted-subset sequencing despite large depth. Researchers sampled only blood; tissue repertoires likely differ. Generally, naive subsets came out with larger estimated richness than memory subsets.

Data came from immunoSEQ multiplex PCR; TCRdb stores just in-frame clones and leaves some out. This table has some 2,400,000 clones, 95% appearing once. The CDR3 extends over 15 amino acids. Unmatched junction bases numbered 8, after V lost 7 bases and J lost 5 bases. The germline CDR1 and CDR2 sequences are LNHDA and SQIVND (reference sequence). The receptor comes from a young man in good health. This chain connects TRBV19 to TRBJ1-6; 7 positions agree with TRBD1. The sample comprised naive CD4+ T cells sorted from blood. The subset is: CD45RA+ positively selected. The CDR3 nucleotides are TGTGCCAGTAATTCCGGGACAGCTAATAATTCACCCCTCCACTTT. It specifies CASNSGTANNSPLHF.